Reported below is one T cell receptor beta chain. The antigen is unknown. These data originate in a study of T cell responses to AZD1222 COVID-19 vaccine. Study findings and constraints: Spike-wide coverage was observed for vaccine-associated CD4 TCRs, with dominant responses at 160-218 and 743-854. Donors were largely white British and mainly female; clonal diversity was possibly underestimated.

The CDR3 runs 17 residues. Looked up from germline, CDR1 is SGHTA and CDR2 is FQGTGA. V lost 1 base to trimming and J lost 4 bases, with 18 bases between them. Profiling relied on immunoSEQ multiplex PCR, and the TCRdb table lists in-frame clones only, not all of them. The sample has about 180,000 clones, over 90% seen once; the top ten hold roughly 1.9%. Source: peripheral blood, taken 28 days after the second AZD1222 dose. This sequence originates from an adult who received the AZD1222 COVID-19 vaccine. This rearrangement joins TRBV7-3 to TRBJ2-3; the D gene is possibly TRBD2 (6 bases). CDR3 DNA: TGTGCCAGCAGCTTAAACCCTTTCGGGGGAGAATCAGATACGCAGTATTTT. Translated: CASSLNPFGGESDTQYF. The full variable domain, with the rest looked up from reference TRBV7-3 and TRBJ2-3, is GAGVSQTPSNKVTEKGKYVELRCDPISGHTALYWYRQSLGQGPEFLIYFQGTGAADDSGLPNDRFFAVRPEGSVSTLKIQRTERGDSAVYLCASSLNPFGGESDTQYFGPGTRLTVL.